The next 20 T cell receptor beta chains were all read from a single sample in a study of post-analysis software for immune sequencing data. Study-wide points: Patients had higher frequencies than controls of four to six TRBV segments, including TRBV5-6, TRBV5-1 and TRBV20-1.

For these TCRs, the target antigens are not known. Unique-molecular-identifier-tagged TCR beta cDNA libraries were used. TCRdb reprocessed the PCR reads via MiXCR and lists one record per CDR3 protein. The sample records about 540,000 distinct CDR3 sequences, under 40% being singletons. The sequenced sample consisted of blood. The receptors stem from a girl aged 2-17 years with multiple sclerosis.

This sequence joins TRBV20-1 and TRBJ1-2; D gene ambiguous. The V gene's germline CDR1 is DFQATT and CDR2 SNEGSKA (reference sequence). This CDR3 comprises 12 residues. The ends were cut back, 5 bases at V and 7 bases at J, with 14 bases in the middle. As DNA, the CDR3 is TGCAGTGCTCCCGCCAGGAGCACTGGCTACACCTTC. It is translated as CSAPARSTGYTF.

The V and J genes are TRBV5-1 and TRBJ2-1; TRBD2 aligns across 8 bases. V trimming: 1 base; J trimming: 4 bases; junction bases outside the gene matches: 7. The CDR3 sequence is 16 residues long. Germline loops: CDR1 SGHRS, CDR2 YFSETQ. The CDR3 bases are TGCGCCAGCAGCTTGATCTCCGGGGGGGGGTACAATGAGCAGTTCTTC. It is translated as CASSLISGGGYNEQFF.

This clonotype was counted between two and nine times. The chain couples TRBV12-3 or TRBV12-4 to TRBJ2-7; the D is unclear. Trimming took 3 bases from V and 0 from J, leaving 18 bases between them. The CDR3 loop spans 17 amino acids. The CDR3 region has the DNA TGTGCCAGCAGTTTCCGCGCCGGGTCCTCTATCTCCTACGAGCAGTACTTC. Amino acids: CASSFRAGSSISYEQYF.

The chain links TRBV20-1 to TRBJ2-1; 8 bases agree with TRBD1. The CDR3 length is 13 residues. The V and J ends lost 6 bases and 3 bases, in that order; junction bases with no gene match: 4. Per germline, CDR1 DFQATT and CDR2 SNEGSKA (reference sequence). This CDR3 reads CSAAGGHYNEQFF. CDR3 DNA: TGCAGTGCCGCAGGGGGCCACTACAATGAGCAGTTCTTC.

This clonotype was seen more than once but under ten times. The rearrangement joins TRBV10-3 to TRBJ1-5, with 9 bases aligning to TRBD1. Trimming at V came to 8 bases and at J to 2 bases, leaving 4 bases not matched to a gene. This CDR3 has 14 residues. Germline V gene data show CDR1 as ENHRY and CDR2 as SYGVKD. This chain's CDR3 is CAISRDRGNQPQHF. The CDR3 DNA follows: TGTGCCATCTCCCGGGACAGGGGCAATCAGCCCCAGCATTTT.

The V call is TRBV4-1, the J call TRBJ1-2; 10 nucleotides agree with TRBD1. The V gene end was trimmed by 0 bases and the J gene end by 5 bases; junction bases not matched to a gene: 9. The CDR3 consists of 17 residues. Germline-derived CDR1 and CDR2 are MGHRA and YSYEKL. The DNA of the CDR3 is TGCGCCAGCAGCCAAGATCCCCCCGGGACAGGGGTTTATGGCTACACCTTC. This translates into CASSQDPPGTGVYGYTF.

This clonotype was picked up a small number of times. This sequence joins TRBV5-5 and TRBJ1-1; D is unclear. Per germline, CDR1 SGHKS and CDR2 YYEKEE (reference sequence). The CDR3 is 14 amino acids. V lost 2 bases, J lost 11 bases, and 19 bases lay in between. The CDR3 DNA is TGTGCCAGCAGCTTTCTTTTGTCTGGCCCGGGCGCTTTCTTT. Amino acid sequence: CASSFLLSGPGAFF.

V gene TRBV5-1 combines with J gene TRBJ1-1; weak D call: TRBD1 (6 bases). Trimming removed 2 bases at V and 1 base at J, with 12 bases between. This CDR3 has 15 residues. Germline V lookup: CDR1 SGHRS, CDR2 YFSETQ. CDR3 amino acids: CASSFSGHQNTEAFF. Written as DNA, the CDR3 is TGCGCCAGCAGCTTTTCGGGACACCAGAACACTGAAGCTTTCTTT.

This clonotype has just a few counts. The CDR3 spells CASSPEGASKTQYF. The CDR3 DNA reads TGTGCCAGCAGCCCCGAGGGGGCCTCCAAGACCCAGTACTTC. The chain recombines TRBV7-9 with TRBJ2-5; TRBD1 aligns across 7 bases. There are 14 residues in the CDR3. From germline, CDR1 is SEHNR and CDR2 FQNEAQ (reference sequence). With 5 bases clipped from V and 6 bases from J, the junction kept 9 bases outside the gene matches.

The chain links TRBV5-1 to TRBJ2-3; 12 nucleotides match TRBD1. V was clipped by 2 bases and J by 0 bases; unmatched bases: 7. The CDR3 contains 18 residues. The V gene's germline CDR1 is SGHRS and CDR2 YFSETQ. The CDR3 is CASSFPPGQGASTDTQYF. The CDR3 nucleotides are TGCGCCAGCAGCTTTCCCCCGGGACAGGGGGCGAGCACAGATACGCAGTATTTT. Combining the CDR3 with reference TRBV5-1 and TRBJ2-3 gives the whole variable domain KAGVTQTPRYLIKTRGQQVTLSCSPISGHRSVSWYQQTPGQGLQFLFEYFSETQRNKGNFPGRFSGRQFSNSRSEMNVSTLELGDSALYLCASSFPPGQGASTDTQYFGPGTRLTVL.

This clonotype has more than one count but fewer than ten. The chain has TRBV29-1 and TRBJ2-3; TRBD1 matches 7 bases. From germline, CDR1 is SQVTM and CDR2 ANQGSEA. The V and J ends lost 7 bases and 3 bases, in that order; junction bases with no gene match: 10. This CDR3 contains 14 residues. The CDR3 spells CSANRKQGTDTQYF. For the CDR3, the DNA is TGCAGCGCCAACCGAAAACAGGGGACAGATACGCAGTATTTT.

This chain links TRBV6-6 with TRBJ2-5; TRBD1 or TRBD2 may be the D gene (5 bases each). The CDR3 loop spans 14 amino acids. Trimming left V 1 base short and J 4 bases short, with 10 bases between. Germline CDR1 is MNHNY and CDR2 is SVGAGI (reference sequence). The CDR3: CASSYLGRIETQYF. CDR3 nucleotide sequence: TGTGCCAGCAGTTACTTGGGACGTATAGAGACCCAGTACTTC.

This clonotype was counted a single time. One end of the junction varies from germline; a read error may be responsible. The chain has TRBV11-2 and TRBJ1-2; D is ambiguous. Germline assignment: CDR1 SGHAT and CDR2 FQNNGV. CDR3 size: 13 residues. Written as DNA, the CDR3 is TGTGCCAGCAACTTAGCAAGGATGGGCGGCTACACCTTC. Its protein is CASNLARMGGYTF.

V usage is TRBV5-6 and J usage is TRBJ2-7; a possible D gene is TRBD1 (6 bases). The J call may not be correct, given that the DNA end is closer to TRBJ2-5. This CDR3 contains 18 residues. Looked up from germline, CDR1 is SGHDT and CDR2 is YYEEEE. CDR3 sequence (DNA): TGTGCCAGCAGCTTGGTGATTCGACAGGCCTCGTACCAAGAGACCCAGTACTTC. Protein: CASSLVIRQASYQETQYF.

The V call is TRBV7-6, the J call TRBJ1-5; 8 nucleotides align to TRBD1. J gave up 2 bases and V 5 bases, and 5 bases lay outside the gene matches. The germline CDR1 and CDR2 sequences are SGHVS and FNYEAQ. The CDR3 is 15 residues long. CDR3 sequence reads: CASSTGTGGNQPQHF. For the CDR3, the DNA is TGTGCCAGCAGCACAGGGACAGGCGGCAATCAGCCCCAGCATTTT.

V and J are TRBV10-1 and TRBJ2-3; D gene unclear. With 0 bases removed from V and 0 bases from J, the gap between germline ends came to 4 bases. Germline values: CDR1 WNHNN, CDR2 SYGVQD (reference sequence). This CDR3 is 14 amino acids long. CDR3 sequence: CASSESPSTDTQYF. The CDR3 region has the DNA TGCGCCAGCAGTGAGTCTCCTAGCACAGATACGCAGTATTTT.

CDR3 nucleotide sequence: TGTGCCAGCAGTACCGGGACAGATCGGTACGAGCAGTACTTC. It yields the protein CASSTGTDRYEQYF. The V call is TRBV12-3 or TRBV12-4, the J call TRBJ2-7; TRBD1 matches 7 bases. The CDR3 totals 14 residues. The V segment lost 5 bases and the J segment 4 bases; nucleotides outside the gene matches: 8.

The chain uses TRBV7-9 and TRBJ2-7; 8 nucleotides align to TRBD1. V was clipped by 5 bases and J by 4 bases; unmatched bases: 4. CDR3 length equals 13 residues. The germline CDR1 and CDR2 sequences are SEHNR and FQNEAQ (reference sequence). The CDR3 nucleotides are TGTGCCAGCAGCAAGGGACAGGTTTACGAGCAGTACTTC. It codes for CASSKGQVYEQYF.

The chain is built from TRBV21-1 and TRBJ1-1. TRBV21-1 is a documented pseudogene. The CDR3 consists of 14 residues. CDR3 DNA sequence: TGTGCCAGCAGCAAAATGGGATCGGGGACTGAAGCTTTCTTT. Its protein is CASSKMGSGTEAFF.

V is TRBV6-1 and J is TRBJ1-2; the D gene is possibly TRBD1 (5 bases). There are 15 residues in the CDR3. The V end lost 5 bases, the J end lost 3 bases, and 16 bases lay between the germline ends. Germline CDR1 and CDR2: MNHNS and SASEGT. This CDR3 reads CASSIRQTQDYGYTF. The CDR3 coding sequence is TGTGCCAGCAGTATTCGACAGACTCAGGACTATGGCTACACCTTC.